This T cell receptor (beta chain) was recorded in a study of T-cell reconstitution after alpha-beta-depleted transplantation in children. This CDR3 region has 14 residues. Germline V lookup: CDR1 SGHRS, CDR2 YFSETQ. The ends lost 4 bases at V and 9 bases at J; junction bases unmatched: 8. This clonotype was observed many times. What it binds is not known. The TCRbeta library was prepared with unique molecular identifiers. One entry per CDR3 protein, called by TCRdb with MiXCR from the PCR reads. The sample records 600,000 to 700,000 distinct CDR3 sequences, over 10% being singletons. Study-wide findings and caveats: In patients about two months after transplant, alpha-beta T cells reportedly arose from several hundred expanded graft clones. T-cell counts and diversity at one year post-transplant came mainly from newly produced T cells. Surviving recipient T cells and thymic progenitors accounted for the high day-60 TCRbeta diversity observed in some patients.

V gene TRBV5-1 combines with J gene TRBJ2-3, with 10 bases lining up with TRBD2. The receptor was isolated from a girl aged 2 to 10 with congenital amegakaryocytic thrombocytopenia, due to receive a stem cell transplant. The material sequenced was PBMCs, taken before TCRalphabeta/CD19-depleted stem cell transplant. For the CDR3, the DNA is TGCGCCAGCAGCCCCGGACTAGCGGTAGGGACGCAGTATTTT. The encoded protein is CASSPGLAVGTQYF. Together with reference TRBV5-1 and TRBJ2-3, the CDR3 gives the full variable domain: KAGVTQTPRYLIKTRGQQVTLSCSPISGHRSVSWYQQTPGQGLQFLFEYFSETQRNKGNFPGRFSGRQFSNSRSEMNVSTLELGDSALYLCASSPGLAVGTQYFGPGTRLTVL.